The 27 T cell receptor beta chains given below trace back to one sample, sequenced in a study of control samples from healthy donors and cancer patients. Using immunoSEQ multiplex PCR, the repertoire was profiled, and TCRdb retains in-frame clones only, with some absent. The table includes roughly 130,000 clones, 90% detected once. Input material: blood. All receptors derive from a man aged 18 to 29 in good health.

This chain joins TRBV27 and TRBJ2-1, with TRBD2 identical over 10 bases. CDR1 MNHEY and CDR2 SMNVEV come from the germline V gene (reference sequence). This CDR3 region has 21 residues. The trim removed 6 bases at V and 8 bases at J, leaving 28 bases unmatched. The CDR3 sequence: CASSTLGALGAGGIHGDEQFF. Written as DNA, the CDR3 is TGTGCCAGCAGCACGTTAGGGGCCCTAGGAGCGGGAGGGATACACGGCGATGAGCAGTTCTTC.

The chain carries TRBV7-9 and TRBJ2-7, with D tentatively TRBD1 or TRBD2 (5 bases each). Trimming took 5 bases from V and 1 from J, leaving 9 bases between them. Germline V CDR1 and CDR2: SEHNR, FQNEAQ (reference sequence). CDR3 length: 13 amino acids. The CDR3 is CASSPGRSYEQYV. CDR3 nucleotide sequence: TGTGCCAGCAGCCCAGGGAGATCCTACGAGCAGTACGTC.

The CDR3 DNA is TGTGCCTGGGCGAAATCCACAGATACGCAGTATTTT. Protein: CAWAKSTDTQYF. The V call is TRBV30, the J call TRBJ2-3; D is ambiguous. The CDR3 totals 12 residues. The germline V gene encodes CDR1 GTSNPN and CDR2 SVGIG (reference sequence). V lost 5 bases, J lost 2 bases, and 8 bases lay in between.

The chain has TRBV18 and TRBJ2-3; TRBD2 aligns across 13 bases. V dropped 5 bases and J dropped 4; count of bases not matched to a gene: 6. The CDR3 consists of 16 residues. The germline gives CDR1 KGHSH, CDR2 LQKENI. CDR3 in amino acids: CASSSGLAGVSDTQYF. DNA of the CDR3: TGTGCCAGCTCAAGCGGACTAGCGGGAGTCTCAGATACGCAGTATTTT.

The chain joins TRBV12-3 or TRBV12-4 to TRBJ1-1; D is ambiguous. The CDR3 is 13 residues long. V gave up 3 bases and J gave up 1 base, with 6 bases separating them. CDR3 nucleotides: TGTGCCAGCAGTTTGGAAAGGAACACTGAAGCTTTCTTT. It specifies CASSLERNTEAFF.

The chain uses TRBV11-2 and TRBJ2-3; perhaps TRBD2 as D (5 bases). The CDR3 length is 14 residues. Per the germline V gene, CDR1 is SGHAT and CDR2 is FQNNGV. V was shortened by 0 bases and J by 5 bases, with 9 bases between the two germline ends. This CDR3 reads CASSLDVRGDTQYF. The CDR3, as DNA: TGTGCCAGCAGCTTAGACGTCCGGGGAGATACGCAGTATTTT.

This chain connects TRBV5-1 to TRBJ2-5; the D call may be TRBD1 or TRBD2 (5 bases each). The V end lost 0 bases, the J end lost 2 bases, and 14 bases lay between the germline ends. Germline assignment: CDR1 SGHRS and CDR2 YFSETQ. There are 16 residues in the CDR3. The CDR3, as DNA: TGCGCCAGCAGCTTGGCCTCTGGGGGACCTCAAGAGACCCAGTACTTC. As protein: CASSLASGGPQETQYF.

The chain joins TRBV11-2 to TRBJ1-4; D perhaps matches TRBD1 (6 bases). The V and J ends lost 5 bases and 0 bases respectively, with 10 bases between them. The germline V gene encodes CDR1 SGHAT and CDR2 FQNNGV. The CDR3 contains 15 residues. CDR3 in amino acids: CASSRDKATNEKLFF. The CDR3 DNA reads TGTGCCAGCAGCCGGGACAAAGCAACTAATGAAAAACTGTTTTTT.

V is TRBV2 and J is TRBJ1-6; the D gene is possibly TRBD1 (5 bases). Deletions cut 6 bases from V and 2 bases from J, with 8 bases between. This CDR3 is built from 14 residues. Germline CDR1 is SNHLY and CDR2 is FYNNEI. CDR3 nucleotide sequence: TGTGCCAGCAGGGCAGGGCCCTATAATTCACCCCTCCACTTT. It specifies CASRAGPYNSPLHF.

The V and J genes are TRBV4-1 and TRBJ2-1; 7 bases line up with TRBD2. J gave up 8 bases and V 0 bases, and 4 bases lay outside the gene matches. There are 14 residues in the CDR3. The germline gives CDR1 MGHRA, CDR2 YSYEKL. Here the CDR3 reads CASSQEGGRDEQFF. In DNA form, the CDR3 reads TGCGCCAGCAGCCAAGAGGGAGGGCGGGATGAGCAGTTCTTC.

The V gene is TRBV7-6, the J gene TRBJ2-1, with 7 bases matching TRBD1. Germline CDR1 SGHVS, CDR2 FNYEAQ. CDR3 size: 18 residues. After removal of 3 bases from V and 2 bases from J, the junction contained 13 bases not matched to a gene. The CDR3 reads CASSFINTTGTAYNEQFF. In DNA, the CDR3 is TGTGCCAGCAGCTTCATCAACACTACCGGGACAGCCTACAATGAGCAGTTCTTC.

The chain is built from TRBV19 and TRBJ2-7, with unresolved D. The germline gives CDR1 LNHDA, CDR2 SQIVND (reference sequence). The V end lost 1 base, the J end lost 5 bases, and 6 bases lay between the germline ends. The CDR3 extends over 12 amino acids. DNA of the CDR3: TGTGCCAGTAGTATAGGTCGCGACGAGCAGTACTTC. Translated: CASSIGRDEQYF. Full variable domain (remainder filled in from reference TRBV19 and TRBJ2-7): DGGITQSPKYLFRKEGQNVTLSCEQNLNHDAMYWYRQDPGQGLRLIYYSQIVNDFQKGDIAEGYSVSREKKESFPLTVTSAQKNPTAFYLCASSIGRDEQYFGPGTRLTVT.

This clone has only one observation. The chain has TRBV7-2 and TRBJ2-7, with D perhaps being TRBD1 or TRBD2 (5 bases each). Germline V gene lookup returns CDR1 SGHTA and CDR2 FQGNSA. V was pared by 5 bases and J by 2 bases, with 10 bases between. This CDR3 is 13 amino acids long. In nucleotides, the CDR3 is TGTGCCAGCAGCCCGGGGCCCACCTACGAGCAGTACGTC. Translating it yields CASSPGPTYEQYV.

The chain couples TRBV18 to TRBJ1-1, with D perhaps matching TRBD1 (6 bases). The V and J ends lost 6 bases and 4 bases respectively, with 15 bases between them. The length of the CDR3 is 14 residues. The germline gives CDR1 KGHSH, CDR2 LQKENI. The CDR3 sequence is CASSADRIGTEAFF. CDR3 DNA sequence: TGTGCCAGCTCCGCTGACAGGATTGGCACTGAAGCTTTCTTT. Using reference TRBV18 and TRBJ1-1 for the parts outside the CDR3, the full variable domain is NAGVMQNPRHLVRRRGQEARLRCSPMKGHSHVYWYRQLPEEGLKFMVYLQKENIIDESGMPKERFSAEFPKEGPSILRIQQVVRGDSAAYFCASSADRIGTEAFFGQGTRLTVV.

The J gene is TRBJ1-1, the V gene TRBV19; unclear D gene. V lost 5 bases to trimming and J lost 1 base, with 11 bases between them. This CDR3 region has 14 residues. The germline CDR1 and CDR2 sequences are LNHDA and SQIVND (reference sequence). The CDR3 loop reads CASSVPGGNTEAFF. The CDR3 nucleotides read TGTGCCAGTAGTGTTCCGGGAGGGAACACTGAAGCTTTCTTT.

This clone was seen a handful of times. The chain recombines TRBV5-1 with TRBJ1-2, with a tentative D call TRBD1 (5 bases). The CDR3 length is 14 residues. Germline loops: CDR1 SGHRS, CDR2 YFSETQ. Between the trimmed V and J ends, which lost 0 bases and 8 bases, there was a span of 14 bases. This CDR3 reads CASSLEAGPGGYTF. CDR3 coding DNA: TGCGCCAGCAGCTTGGAGGCGGGGCCGGGGGGCTACACCTTC.

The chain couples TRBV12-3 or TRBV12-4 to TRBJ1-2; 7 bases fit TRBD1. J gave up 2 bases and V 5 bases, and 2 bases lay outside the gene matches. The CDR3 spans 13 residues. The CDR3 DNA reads TGTGCCAGCAGTGGACAGGTCAACTATGGCTACACCTTC. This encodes CASSGQVNYGYTF.

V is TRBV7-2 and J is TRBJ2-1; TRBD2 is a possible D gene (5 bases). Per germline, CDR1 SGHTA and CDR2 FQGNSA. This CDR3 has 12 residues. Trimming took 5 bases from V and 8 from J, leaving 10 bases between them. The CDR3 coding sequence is TGTGCCAGCAGCCGAGAGGGCTATGAGCAGTTCTTC. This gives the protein CASSREGYEQFF.

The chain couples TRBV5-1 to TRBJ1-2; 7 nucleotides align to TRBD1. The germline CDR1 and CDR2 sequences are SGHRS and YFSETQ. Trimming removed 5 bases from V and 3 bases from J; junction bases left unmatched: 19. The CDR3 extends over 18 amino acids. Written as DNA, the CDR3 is TGCGCCAGCAGGAACCCTCAGGGGGGGCAGCGGGCGGACTATGGCTACACCTTC. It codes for CASRNPQGGQRADYGYTF.

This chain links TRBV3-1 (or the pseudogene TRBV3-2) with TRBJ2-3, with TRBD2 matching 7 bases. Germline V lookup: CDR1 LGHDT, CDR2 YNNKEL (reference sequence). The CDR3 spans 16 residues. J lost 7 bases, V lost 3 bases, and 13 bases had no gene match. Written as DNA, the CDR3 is TGTGCCAGCAGCCAGGAAACGGGGGGACCGAGTTATACGCAGTATTTT. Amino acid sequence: CASSQETGGPSYTQYF.

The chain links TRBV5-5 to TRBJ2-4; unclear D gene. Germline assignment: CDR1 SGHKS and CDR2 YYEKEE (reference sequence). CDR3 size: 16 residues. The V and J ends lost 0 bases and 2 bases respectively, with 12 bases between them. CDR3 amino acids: CASSLGLGTTKNIQYF. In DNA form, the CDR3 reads TGTGCCAGCAGCTTGGGTCTGGGCACCACCAAAAACATTCAGTACTTC.

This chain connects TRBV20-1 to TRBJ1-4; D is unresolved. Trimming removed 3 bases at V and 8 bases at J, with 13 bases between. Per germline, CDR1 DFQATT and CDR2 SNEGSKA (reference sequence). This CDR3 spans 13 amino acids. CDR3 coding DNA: TGCAGTGCTAGTTCCACCGTGGTGGAAAAACTGTTTTTT. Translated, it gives CSASSTVVEKLFF.

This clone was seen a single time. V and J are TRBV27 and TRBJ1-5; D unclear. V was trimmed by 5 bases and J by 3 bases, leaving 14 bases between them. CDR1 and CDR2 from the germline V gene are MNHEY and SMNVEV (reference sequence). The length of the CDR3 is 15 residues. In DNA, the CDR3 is TGTGCCAGCAGTCCGGGGTCCGGGAACAATCAGCCCCAGCATTTT. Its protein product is CASSPGSGNNQPQHF.

The CDR3 sequence: CASSATGEAFF. The CDR3 DNA is TGTGCCAGCAGCGCGACAGGTGAAGCTTTCTTT. The gene calls are TRBV11-3 and TRBJ1-1, with a weak D call TRBD1 (6 bases). The germline gives CDR1 SGHNT, CDR2 YENEEA. This CDR3 has 11 residues. The V end was cut by 5 bases, the J end by 7 bases, with 8 bases between.

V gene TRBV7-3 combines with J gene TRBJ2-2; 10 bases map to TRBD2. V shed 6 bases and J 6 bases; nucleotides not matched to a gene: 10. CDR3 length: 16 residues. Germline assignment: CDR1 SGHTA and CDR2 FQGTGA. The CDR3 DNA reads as TGTGCCAGCAGTCGTAACGTGGGACTAGCGTCCGGGGAGCTGTTTTTT. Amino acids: CASSRNVGLASGELFF.

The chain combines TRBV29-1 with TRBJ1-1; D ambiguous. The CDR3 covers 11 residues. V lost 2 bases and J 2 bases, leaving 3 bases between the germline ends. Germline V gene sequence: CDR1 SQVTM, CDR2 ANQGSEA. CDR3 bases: TGCAGCGTTGAATTTAACACTGAAGCTTTCTTT. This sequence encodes CSVEFNTEAFF.

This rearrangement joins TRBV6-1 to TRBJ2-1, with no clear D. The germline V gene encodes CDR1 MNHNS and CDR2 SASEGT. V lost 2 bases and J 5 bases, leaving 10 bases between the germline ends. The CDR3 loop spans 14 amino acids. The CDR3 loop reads CASSENRANNEQFF. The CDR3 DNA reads TGTGCCAGCAGTGAAAATCGGGCCAACAATGAGCAGTTCTTC.